Listed below are T cell receptor beta chains from one sample, sequenced in a study of shared clonotypes between healthy human individuals. The assay was immunoSEQ multiplex PCR, and TCRdb's table has in-frame clones only and misses some. This table has 2 million to 2.5 million clones, roughly 96% appearing once. Specimen: naive CD4+ T cells sorted from blood. All receptors derive from a man between 18 and 35 years old in good health. Both conserved end residues are part of each CDR3. Each record gives: D gene, V gene, J gene, CDR3 protein, CDR3 DNA. D genes are given only for firm matches.

>TRBD2|TRBV30|TRBJ2-7
CAWSLGARLAGYEQYF
TGTGCCTGGAGTTTGGGAGCAAGGCTAGCGGGCTACGAGCAGTACTTC
>NA|TRBV2|TRBJ1-2
CASSETGGNYGYTF
TGTGCCAGCAGTGAAACGGGCGGAAACTATGGCTACACCTTC
>NA|TRBV7-9|TRBJ2-2
CASSRSASVIPGELFF
TGTGCCAGCAGCAGGTCTGCTAGCGTAATTCCCGGGGAGCTGTTTTTT
>NA|TRBV5-6|TRBJ2-3
CASSLTGPSTDTQYF
TGTGCCAGCAGCTTGACAGGACCAAGCACAGATACGCAGTATTTT
>TRBD2|TRBV5-1|TRBJ2-3
CASSWPGLAGAIDTQYF
TGCGCCAGCAGCTGGCCGGGACTAGCGGGAGCGATAGATACGCAGTATTTT
>NA|TRBV30|TRBJ2-1
CAWMERDEQFF
TGTGCCTGGATGGAGCGCGATGAGCAGTTCTTC
>NA|TRBV28|TRBJ1-6
CASSRDRINSPLHF
TGTGCCAGCAGTCGAGACAGGATCAATTCACCCCTCCACTTT
>NA|TRBV2|TRBJ1-2
CASSEQRGRDYGYTF
TGTGCCAGCAGTGAACAGAGGGGTCGTGACTATGGCTACACCTTC
>TRBD1|TRBV9|TRBJ2-1
CASSVATGGDEQFF
TGTGCCAGCAGCGTAGCGACAGGGGGAGATGAGCAGTTCTTC
>NA|TRBV9|TRBJ1-6
CASSVDVGAPLNSPLHF
TGTGCCAGCAGCGTAGACGTGGGAGCCCCCCTAAATTCACCCCTCCACTTT
>NA|TRBV7-9|TRBJ2-7
CASSHGIYEQYF
TGTGCCAGCAGCCACGGGATTTACGAGCAGTACTTC
>TRBD2|TRBV6-6|TRBJ2-7
CASSLGTSSFNEQYF
TGTGCCAGCAGCTTAGGGACTAGCAGTTTCAACGAGCAGTACTTC
>NA|TRBV6-5|TRBJ1-4
CASSPGADEKLFF
TGTGCCAGCAGCCCAGGCGCGGATGAAAAACTGTTTTTT